This T cell receptor beta chain was retrieved from a study of blood T cell repertoires in COVID-19. About the research overall: Acute and convalescent COVID-19 samples came from the United States, Italy and Spain. T cells, B-cell-depleted T cells, or PBMCs supplied cDNA or gDNA.

Original data processing: Scientists estimated how many nucleated cells there were by amplifying reference gene primers. This table comes from immunoSEQ multiplex PCR, and its TCRdb copy is limited to in-frame clones, with some not included. That table supplies the V and J calls and clone size; D and trimming were determined from the DNA. The sample yields roughly 200,000 clones, 70% to 90% seen once. V lost 5 bases and J lost 0, with 11 bases in between. Germline CDR1 MDHEN, CDR2 SYDVKM. The CDR3 contains 14 residues. Seattle enrolled patients during active infection and tracked them longitudinally. This TCR was sampled from a woman aged 50 to 60 with COVID-19, enrolled during active disease. Specimen: peripheral blood. The chain carries TRBV28 and TRBJ2-7, with D uncertain. The CDR3 here is CASSIGQASYEQYF. The CDR3 nucleotides read TGTGCCAGCAGTATTGGGCAGGCCTCCTACGAGCAGTACTTC.